This T cell receptor (beta chain) was observed in a study of blood T cell repertoires in COVID-19. As for the study in general: The United States, Italy and Spain supplied acute and convalescent COVID-19 samples. PBMCs, B-cell-depleted T cells, or T cells were the source of the cDNA or gDNA that made up the material.

TCRdb's copy holds only in-frame clones and misses some; the assay was immunoSEQ multiplex PCR. Of 70,000 to 85,000 clones in the sample, roughly 86% were seen once. The germline gives CDR1 SGHAT, CDR2 FQNNGV. Trimming at V came to 4 bases and at J to 7 bases, leaving 14 bases not matched to a gene. The CDR3 is made up of 17 amino acids. This receptor was obtained from a woman aged 55 to 70 with acute or convalescent COVID-19. The sample comprised peripheral blood. This rearrangement joins TRBV11-2 to TRBJ1-4, with 8 bases lining up with TRBD1. CDR3 sequence reads: CASSSGAAGTGGEKLFF. CDR3 bases: TGTGCCAGCAGCTCCGGGGCAGCCGGTACAGGGGGTGAAAAACTGTTTTTT.